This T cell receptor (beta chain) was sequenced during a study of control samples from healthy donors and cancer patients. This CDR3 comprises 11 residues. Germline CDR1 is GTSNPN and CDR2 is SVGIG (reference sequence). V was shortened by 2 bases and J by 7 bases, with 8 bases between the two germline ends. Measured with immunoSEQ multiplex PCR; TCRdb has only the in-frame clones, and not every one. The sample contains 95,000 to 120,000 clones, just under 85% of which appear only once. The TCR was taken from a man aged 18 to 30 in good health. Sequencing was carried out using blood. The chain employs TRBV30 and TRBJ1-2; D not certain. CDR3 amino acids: CAWSLRGGYTF. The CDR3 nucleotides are TGTGCCTGGAGTCTCCGAGGTGGCTACACCTTC.